This T cell receptor beta chain was recorded in a study of vaccination and CD4 T cells after COVID-19. Findings of the study overall: Sampling was limited to relatively few convalescent patients, with no early post-infection timepoints studied.

Cultured CD4+ T-cell DNA underwent Oncomine TCR Beta short-read sequencing. MiXCR was run by TCRdb on the PCR reads, yielding one entry per CDR3 protein. The sample includes about 17,000 distinct CDR3 sequences, roughly half of them seen just once. The treatment: approximately 10-day PBMC culture with coronavirus spike peptide pools or control peptides (ViraFEST assay). Using peptide pools, antigen-specific T cells were expanded in ViraFEST before TCRs were sequenced. This clonotype was found a few times. What it recognizes is unknown. The junction had 10 bases not matched to a gene; V was cut back by 3 bases and J by 6 bases. This CDR3 is 14 amino acids long. The germline V gene encodes CDR1 DFQATT and CDR2 SNEGSKA (reference sequence).

The sequence was obtained from a human donor who had recovered from COVID-19. Sequenced input: CD4+ T cells from blood, cultured in vitro. The chain is built from TRBV20-1 and TRBJ2-7; the match to TRBD1 covers 8 bases. The CDR3 loop reads CSASLGTGGREQYF. CDR3 sequence (DNA): TGCAGTGCTAGTTTGGGAACAGGGGGGCGCGAGCAGTACTTC.